This TCR beta chain was observed in a study of OX40 agonist ivuxolimab in advanced cancers. Blood got drawn at baseline, again on cycle 4 day 1, and then on cycle 7 day 1. The data were produced by immunoSEQ multiplex PCR, yet TCRdb's version contains in-frame clones alone and is incomplete. Of roughly 66,000 clones listed, about four fifths are singletons. Findings and limits, study-wide: Partial responders dosed at 0.1-3.0 mg/kg displayed clonal expansion ranking among the lowest.

This clone has a single count. The target antigen is unknown. The receptor was derived from an adult with an advanced solid tumor such as melanoma, head and neck, liver or kidney cancer. The specimen was CD4+ or CD8+ T cells sorted from blood, collected in a trial of the OX40 agonist ivuxolimab.

The CDR3 bases are TGCGCCAGCAGTGAATCGCGGGCGGGAGATACGCAGTATTTT. Translating gives CASSESRAGDTQYF. This chain uses TRBV10-1 with TRBJ2-3, with a tentative D call TRBD2 (5 bases). V lost 3 bases to trimming and J lost 5 bases, with 12 bases between them. The CDR3 extends over 14 amino acids. In germline, CDR1 is WNHNN, CDR2 SYGVQD (reference sequence).